This T cell receptor beta chain was identified during a study of T cells in localized non-small cell lung cancer. This table comes from immunoSEQ multiplex PCR, and its TCRdb copy is limited to in-frame clones, with some not included. The repertoire holds more than 1,500 clones, with 20% to 25% as singletons. V was trimmed by 0 bases and J by 5 bases, leaving 10 bases between them. This CDR3 region has 14 residues. Germline CDR1 is MGHRA and CDR2 is YSYEKL. Study results and limitations: The study detected a median around 57 of the top 100 tumor clones in adjacent lung. Uninvolved adjacent lung had more T cell clonality than any other tissue, topping tumor.

Worth noting for this clone: Its antigen is as yet unknown.

The rearrangement links TRBV4-1 to TRBJ2-5; no firm D call. The origin of this receptor is a female donor aged 60 or older with stage I squamous cell lung carcinoma. The specimen comprised normal lung tissue next to the tumor, sampled before any cancer treatment. As DNA, the CDR3 is TGCGCCAGCAGCCAAGAGTGGCGAGGCGAGACCCAGTACTTC. This encodes CASSQEWRGETQYF.